This paragraph covers one TCR beta chain sequence. Its target is unknown. This CDR3 comprises 14 residues. Per germline, CDR1 SEHNR and CDR2 FQNEAQ (reference sequence). Deletions cut 3 bases from V and 5 bases from J, with 13 bases between. Both 60 Vbeta primers and 13 Jbeta primers went into the PCR. Clones were read by immunoSEQ multiplex PCR, and TCRdb kept only the in-frame ones, dropping some. The sample lists approximately 100,000 clones, under 80% occurring once. This sample is part of a study of cytomegalovirus exposure and HLA in healthy donors. The study's findings and limits: It was shown in a later analysis that HLA-associated TCR beta chains were more clonally expanded than other, equally common chains. For TCR beta chains, V- and J-gene trimming was later linked to a missense DCLRE1C variant.

The sequenced material came from PBMCs. The source is a man in his forties in good health and CMV-seronegative. The chain has TRBV7-9 and TRBJ1-2; D is ambiguous. The CDR3 is CASSLNGGTYGYTF. The CDR3 DNA is TGTGCCAGCAGCTTGAACGGCGGCACATATGGCTACACCTTC.